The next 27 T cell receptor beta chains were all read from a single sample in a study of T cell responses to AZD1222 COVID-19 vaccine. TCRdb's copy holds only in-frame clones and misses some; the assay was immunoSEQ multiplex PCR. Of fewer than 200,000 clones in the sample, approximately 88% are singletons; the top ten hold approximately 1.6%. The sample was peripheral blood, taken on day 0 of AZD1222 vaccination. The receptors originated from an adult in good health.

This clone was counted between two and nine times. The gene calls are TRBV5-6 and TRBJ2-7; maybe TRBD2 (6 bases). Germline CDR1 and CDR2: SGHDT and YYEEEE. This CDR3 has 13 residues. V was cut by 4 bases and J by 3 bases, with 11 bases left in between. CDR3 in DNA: TGTGCCAGCAGCGGCGGGACGGACTACGAGCAGTACTTC. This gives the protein CASSGGTDYEQYF.

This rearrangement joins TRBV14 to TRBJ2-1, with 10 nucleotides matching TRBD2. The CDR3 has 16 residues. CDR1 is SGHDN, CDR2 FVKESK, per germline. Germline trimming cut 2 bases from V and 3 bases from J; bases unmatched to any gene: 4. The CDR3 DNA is TGTGCCAGCAGCCAAACGGGACTAGCGTACTACAATGAGCAGTTCTTC. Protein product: CASSQTGLAYYNEQFF.

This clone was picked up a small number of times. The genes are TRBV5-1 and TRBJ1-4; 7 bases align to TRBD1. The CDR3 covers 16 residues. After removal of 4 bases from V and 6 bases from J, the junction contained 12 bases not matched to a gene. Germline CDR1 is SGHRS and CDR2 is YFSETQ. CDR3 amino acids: CASSRDGDSFDEKLFF. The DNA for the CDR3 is TGCGCCAGCAGCCGGGACGGGGACAGCTTCGATGAAAAACTGTTTTTT.

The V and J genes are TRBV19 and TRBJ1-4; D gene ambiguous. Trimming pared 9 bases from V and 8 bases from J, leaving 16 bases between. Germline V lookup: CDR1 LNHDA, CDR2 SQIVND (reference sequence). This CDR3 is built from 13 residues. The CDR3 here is CASSHRSTEKLFF. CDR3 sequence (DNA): TGTGCCAGCTCCCATCGGTCCACGGAAAAACTGTTTTTT.

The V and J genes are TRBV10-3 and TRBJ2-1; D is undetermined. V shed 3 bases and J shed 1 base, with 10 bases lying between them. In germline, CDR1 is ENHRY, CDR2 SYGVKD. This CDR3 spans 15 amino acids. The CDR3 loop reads CAISDPAGSYNEQFF. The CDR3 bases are TGTGCCATCAGTGACCCGGCTGGATCCTACAATGAGCAGTTCTTC.

The CDR3 loop reads CASSLGFTSGSHEQYF. The CDR3 nucleotides are TGTGCCAGCAGCTTAGGATTTACTAGCGGGAGCCACGAGCAGTACTTC. The chain has TRBV7-2 and TRBJ2-7; 11 bases map to TRBD2. The CDR3 covers 16 residues. Germline assignment: CDR1 SGHTA and CDR2 FQGNSA. Trimming took 1 base from V and 5 from J; bases not matched to a gene: 7.

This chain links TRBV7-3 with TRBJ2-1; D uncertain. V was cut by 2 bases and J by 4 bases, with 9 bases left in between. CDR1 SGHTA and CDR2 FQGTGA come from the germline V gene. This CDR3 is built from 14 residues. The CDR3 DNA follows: TGTGCCAGCAGCTTAGGGCCGGAATACAATGAGCAGTTCTTC. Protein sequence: CASSLGPEYNEQFF.

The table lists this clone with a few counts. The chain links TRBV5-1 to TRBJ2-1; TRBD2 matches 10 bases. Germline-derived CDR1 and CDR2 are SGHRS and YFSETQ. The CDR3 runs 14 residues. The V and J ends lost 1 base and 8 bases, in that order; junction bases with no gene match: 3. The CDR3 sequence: CASSLTSGDYEQFF. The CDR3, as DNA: TGCGCCAGCAGCTTGACTAGCGGGGACTATGAGCAGTTCTTC.

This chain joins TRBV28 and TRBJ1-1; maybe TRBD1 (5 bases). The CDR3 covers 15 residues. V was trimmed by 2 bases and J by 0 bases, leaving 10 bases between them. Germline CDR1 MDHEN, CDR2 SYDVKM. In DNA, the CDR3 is TGTGCCAGCAGTTTAGGGCCCAGGGTGAACACTGAAGCTTTCTTT. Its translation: CASSLGPRVNTEAFF. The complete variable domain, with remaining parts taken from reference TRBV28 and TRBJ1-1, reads DVKVTQSSRYLVKRTGEKVFLECVQDMDHENMFWYRQDPGLGLRLIYFSYDVKMKEKGDIPEGYSVSREKKERFSLILESASTNQTSMYLCASSLGPRVNTEAFFGQGTRLTVV.

CDR3 in DNA: TGTGCCAGCAGCTTAGAACGGGATTCCTCCTACAATGAGCAGTTCTTC. Translated: CASSLERDSSYNEQFF. The chain has TRBV11-2 and TRBJ2-1; D perhaps matches TRBD2 (5 bases). Germline V gene sequence: CDR1 SGHAT, CDR2 FQNNGV. The CDR3 spans 16 residues. Trimming shortened V by 0 bases and J by 0 bases, and 9 bases separated the two germline ends.

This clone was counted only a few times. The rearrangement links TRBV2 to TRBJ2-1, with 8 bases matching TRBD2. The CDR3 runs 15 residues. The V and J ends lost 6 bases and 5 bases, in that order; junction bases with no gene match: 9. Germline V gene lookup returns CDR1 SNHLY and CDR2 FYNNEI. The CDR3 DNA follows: TGTGCCAGCAGAAAGCGGGGGCCACCCGACAATGAGCAGTTCTTC. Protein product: CASRKRGPPDNEQFF.

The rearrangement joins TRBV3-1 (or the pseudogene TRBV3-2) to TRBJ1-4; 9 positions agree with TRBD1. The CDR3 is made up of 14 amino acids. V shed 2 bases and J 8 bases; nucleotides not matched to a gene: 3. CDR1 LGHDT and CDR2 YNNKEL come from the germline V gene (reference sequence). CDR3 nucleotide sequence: TGTGCCAGCAGCCAAACAGGGGGCTTGGAAAAACTGTTTTTT. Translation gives CASSQTGGLEKLFF.

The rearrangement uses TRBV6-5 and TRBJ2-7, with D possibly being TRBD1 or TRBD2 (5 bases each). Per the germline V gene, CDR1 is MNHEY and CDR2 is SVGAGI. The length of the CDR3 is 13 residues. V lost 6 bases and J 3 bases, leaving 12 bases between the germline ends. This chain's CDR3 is CASSPGASYEQYF. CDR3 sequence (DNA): TGTGCCAGCAGCCCCGGGGCAAGCTACGAGCAGTACTTC.

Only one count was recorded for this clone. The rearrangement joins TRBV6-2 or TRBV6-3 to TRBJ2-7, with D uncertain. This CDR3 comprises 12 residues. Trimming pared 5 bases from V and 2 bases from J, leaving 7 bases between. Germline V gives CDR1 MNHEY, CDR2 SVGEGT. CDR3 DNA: TGTGCCAGCAGTCCCCCTGCCTACGAGCAGTACTTC. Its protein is CASSPPAYEQYF.

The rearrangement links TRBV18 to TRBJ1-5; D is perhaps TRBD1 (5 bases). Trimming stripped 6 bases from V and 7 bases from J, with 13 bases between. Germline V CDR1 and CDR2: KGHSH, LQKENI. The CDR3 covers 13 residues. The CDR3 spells CASSPYRRQPQHF. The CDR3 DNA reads TGTGCCAGCTCCCCGTACAGGAGGCAGCCCCAGCATTTT.

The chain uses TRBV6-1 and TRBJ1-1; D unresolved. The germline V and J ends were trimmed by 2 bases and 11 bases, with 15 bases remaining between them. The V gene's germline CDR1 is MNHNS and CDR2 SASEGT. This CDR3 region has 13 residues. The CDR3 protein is CASSETARAGAFF. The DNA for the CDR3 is TGTGCCAGCAGTGAAACCGCTCGAGCCGGCGCTTTCTTT.

CDR3: CASSFLIDTEAFF. For the CDR3, the DNA is TGTGCCAGCAGCTTCTTAATCGACACTGAAGCTTTCTTT. V gene TRBV5-5 combines with J gene TRBJ1-1; D gene ambiguous. The V gene lost 2 bases and the J gene lost 3 bases, with 8 bases spanning the gap. The CDR3 sequence is 13 residues long. Per the germline V gene, CDR1 is SGHKS and CDR2 is YYEKEE (reference sequence).

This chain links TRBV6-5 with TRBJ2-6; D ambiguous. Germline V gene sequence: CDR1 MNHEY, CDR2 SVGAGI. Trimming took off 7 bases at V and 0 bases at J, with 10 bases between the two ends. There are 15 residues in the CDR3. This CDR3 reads CASTAVGSGANVLTF. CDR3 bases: TGTGCCAGCACCGCGGTAGGCTCTGGGGCCAACGTCCTGACTTTC.

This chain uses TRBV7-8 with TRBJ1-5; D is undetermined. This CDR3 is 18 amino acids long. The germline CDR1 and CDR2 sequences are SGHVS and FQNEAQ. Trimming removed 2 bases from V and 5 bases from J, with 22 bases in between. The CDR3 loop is CASSLLLRRTALHQPQHF. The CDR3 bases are TGTGCCAGCAGCTTATTATTGCGCCGAACAGCCCTCCATCAGCCCCAGCATTTT.

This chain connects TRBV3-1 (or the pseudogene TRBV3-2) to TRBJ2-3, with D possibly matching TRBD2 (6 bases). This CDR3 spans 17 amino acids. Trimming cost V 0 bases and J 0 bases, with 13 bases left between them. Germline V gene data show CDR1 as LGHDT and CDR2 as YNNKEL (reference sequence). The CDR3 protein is CASSQDFQGGSTDTQYF. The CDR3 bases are TGTGCCAGCAGCCAAGATTTCCAGGGAGGAAGCACAGATACGCAGTATTTT.

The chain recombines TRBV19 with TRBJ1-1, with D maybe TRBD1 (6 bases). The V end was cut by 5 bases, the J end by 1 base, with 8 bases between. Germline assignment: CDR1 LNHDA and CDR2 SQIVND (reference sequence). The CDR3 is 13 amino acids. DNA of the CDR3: TGTGCCAGTAGTCTCAGGGGGAACACTGAAGCTTTCTTT. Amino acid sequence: CASSLRGNTEAFF.

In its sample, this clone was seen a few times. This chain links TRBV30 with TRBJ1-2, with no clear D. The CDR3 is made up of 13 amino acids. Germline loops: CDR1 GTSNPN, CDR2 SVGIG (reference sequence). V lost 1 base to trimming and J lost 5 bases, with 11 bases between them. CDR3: CAWSGIGQYGYTF. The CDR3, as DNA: TGTGCCTGGAGTGGGATCGGTCAATATGGCTACACCTTC.

CDR3 protein: CASTRDSGGRTEAFF. In DNA, the CDR3 is TGTGCCAGCACTCGGGATAGCGGGGGTAGGACTGAAGCTTTCTTT. The chain uses TRBV2 and TRBJ1-1, with a possible D match to TRBD1 (5 bases). Germline values: CDR1 SNHLY, CDR2 FYNNEI. Trimming took 7 bases from V and 5 from J, leaving 20 bases between them. The CDR3 runs 15 residues. Supplemented by reference TRBV2 and TRBJ1-1, the full variable domain reads EPEVTQTPSHQVTQMGQEVILRCVPISNHLYFYWYRQILGQKVEFLVSFYNNEISEKSEIFDDQFSVERPDGSNFTLKIRSTKLEDSAMYFCASTRDSGGRTEAFFGQGTRLTVV.

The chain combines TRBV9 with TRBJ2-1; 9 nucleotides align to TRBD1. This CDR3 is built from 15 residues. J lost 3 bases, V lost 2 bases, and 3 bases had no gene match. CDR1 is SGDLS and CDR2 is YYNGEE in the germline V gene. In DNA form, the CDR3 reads TGTGCCAGCAGCGTTGACAGGGGGAGCTACAATGAGCAGTTCTTC. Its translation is CASSVDRGSYNEQFF.

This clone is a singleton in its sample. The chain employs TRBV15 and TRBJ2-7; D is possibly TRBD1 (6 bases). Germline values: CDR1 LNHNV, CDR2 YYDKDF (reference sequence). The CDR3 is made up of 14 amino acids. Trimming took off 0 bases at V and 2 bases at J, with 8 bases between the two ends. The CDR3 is CATSRDRGAYEQYF. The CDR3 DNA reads TGTGCCACCAGCAGAGACAGGGGTGCCTACGAGCAGTACTTC.

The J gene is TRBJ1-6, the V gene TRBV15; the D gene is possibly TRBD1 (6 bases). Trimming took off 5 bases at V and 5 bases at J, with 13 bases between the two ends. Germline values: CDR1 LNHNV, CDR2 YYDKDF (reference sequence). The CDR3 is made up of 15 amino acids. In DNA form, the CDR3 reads TGTGCCACCAGCGGCGGGACAACCCATAATTCACCCCTCCACTTT. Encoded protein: CATSGGTTHNSPLHF.

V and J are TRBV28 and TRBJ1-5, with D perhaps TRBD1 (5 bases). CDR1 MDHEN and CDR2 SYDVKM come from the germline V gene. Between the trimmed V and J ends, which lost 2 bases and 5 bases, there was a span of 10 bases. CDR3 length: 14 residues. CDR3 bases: TGTGCCAGCAGTTTAGAGGGGCCGTATCAGCCCCAGCATTTT. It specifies CASSLEGPYQPQHF.